This T cell receptor beta chain was sequenced during a study of T-cell memory formation after mild COVID-19. Study context: The TCR clusters were mostly specific to one donor.

CDR1 is MNHEY, CDR2 SVGAGI, per germline. This CDR3 is built from 11 residues. V lost 6 bases to trimming and J lost 4 bases, with 6 bases between them. Overall study findings and caveats: Clones which contracted sat mainly in CM and EM if CD4+, and in EMRA if CD8+. The SARS-CoV-2 specificity of second-wave clones reaching peak at day 37 remained unverified.

Using constant-segment primers, 5'RACE produced TCR alpha and TCR beta cDNA libraries carrying sample barcodes and UMIs. TCRdb passed the 5' RACE reads through MiXCR, listing each CDR3 protein once. The repertoire holds 300,000 to 350,000 distinct CDR3 sequences, with over 10% as singletons. Remarks on this clonotype: The target antigen is unknown.

The chain is built from TRBV6-5 and TRBJ1-2, with D uncertain. Sequenced: PBMCs or a T cell subset sorted from them (not recorded which). The TCR sequence derives from a man in his late teens or twenties who had mild COVID-19 (a few samples of this study predate the infection). Cell type and time point are not known. CDR3 sequence: CASRHLYGYTF. CDR3 DNA sequence: TGTGCCAGCAGACATCTCTATGGCTACACCTTC.